A single sample gave rise to the 32 T cell receptor beta chains below, sequenced in a study of T-cell reconstitution after alpha-beta-depleted transplantation in children. Unique molecular identifiers were built into the TCRbeta library. From the PCR reads, TCRdb called clonotypes with MiXCR, one entry per CDR3 protein. The table has 780,000 or so distinct CDR3 sequences, under 20% seen once; the top ten hold about 5%. This material consisted of PBMCs, mostly from graft donor cells, taken 360 days after TCRalphabeta/CD19-depleted stem cell transplant. These TCRs come from a male patient younger than 18 who had a stem cell transplant for acute lymphoblastic leukemia, so the T cells may come from the graft donor.

This clonotype came up a few times. The J gene is TRBJ2-1, the V gene TRBV12-3 or TRBV12-4; 9 bases match TRBD2. V trimming: 9 bases; J trimming: 0 bases; junction bases outside the gene matches: 15. The CDR3 is 18 amino acids. This CDR3 is CASVHYSSGMSSYNEQFF. DNA of the CDR3: TGTGCCAGTGTTCATTATTCTAGCGGGATGAGCTCCTACAATGAGCAGTTCTTC.

The rearrangement joins TRBV7-3 to TRBJ2-5; D is unclear. Germline V CDR1 and CDR2: SGHTA, FQGTGA. The CDR3 extends over 13 amino acids. Trimming cost V 4 bases and J 2 bases, with 8 bases left between them. CDR3 residues: CASSSTPQETQYF. Written as DNA, the CDR3 is TGTGCCAGCAGCTCAACCCCACAAGAGACCCAGTACTTC.

This clonotype was detected only a few times. The J gene is TRBJ2-4, the V gene TRBV19, with a possible D match to TRBD2 (5 bases). V was pared by 4 bases and J by 6 bases, with 7 bases between. The CDR3 has 12 amino acids. CDR1 LNHDA and CDR2 SQIVND come from the germline V gene (reference sequence). DNA of the CDR3: TGTGCCAGTAGTAATGCGGGAAACATTCAGTACTTC. Encoded protein: CASSNAGNIQYF.

This clonotype was counted between two and nine times. The chain combines TRBV5-1 with TRBJ2-2, with 11 bases that match TRBD2. V trimming: 3 bases; J trimming: 4 bases; junction bases outside the gene matches: 17. This CDR3 contains 20 residues. The V gene's germline CDR1 is SGHRS and CDR2 YFSETQ. The CDR3 sequence is CASSSSQRGSGRAVTGELFF. DNA of the CDR3: TGCGCCAGCAGCTCCTCCCAACGTGGTAGCGGGAGGGCGGTCACCGGGGAGCTGTTTTTT.

There are many counts of this clonotype. The V and J genes are TRBV7-2 and TRBJ2-1; D remains unclear. This CDR3 region has 14 residues. Per germline, CDR1 SGHTA and CDR2 FQGNSA. V lost 5 bases and J lost 7, with 15 bases in between. The CDR3 region is CASSPEPTGNEQFF. Written as DNA, the CDR3 is TGTGCCAGCAGCCCGGAGCCCACCGGGAATGAGCAGTTCTTC.

This clonotype was counted at least ten times. This sequence joins TRBV6-5 and TRBJ2-3; D unresolved. Germline V gene sequence: CDR1 MNHEY, CDR2 SVGAGI. The CDR3 extends over 13 amino acids. V was cut by 2 bases and J by 1 base, with 4 bases left in between. In DNA form, the CDR3 reads TGTGCCAGCAGTTACATCCGCACAGATACGCAGTATTTT. Translated, it gives CASSYIRTDTQYF.

The chain uses TRBV7-2 and TRBJ2-1; the D is unclear. The CDR3 loop spans 13 amino acids. Trimming cost V 2 bases and J 6 bases, with 8 bases left between them. CDR1 SGHTA and CDR2 FQGNSA come from the germline V gene. CDR3 region: CASSLRRANEQFF. CDR3 sequence (DNA): TGTGCCAGCAGCTTACGAAGGGCCAATGAGCAGTTCTTC.

This clonotype was observed a few times. The chain employs TRBV4-2 and TRBJ1-4; D gene unclear. Germline-derived CDR1 and CDR2 are LGHNA and YNFKEQ. There are 16 residues in the CDR3. Between the trimmed V and J ends, which lost 4 bases and 10 bases, there was a span of 22 bases. CDR3 amino acids: CASSPTQGYGHRKLFF. Here the CDR3 DNA reads TGTGCCAGCAGCCCGACCCAAGGGTACGGGCACCGAAAACTGTTTTTT.

The sample holds many counts of this clonotype. CDR3 in amino acids: CSVEEWTGVYEQYF. DNA for the CDR3: TGCAGCGTTGAAGAATGGACAGGGGTCTACGAGCAGTACTTC. V is TRBV29-1 and J is TRBJ2-7; 9 nucleotides align to TRBD1. The V segment lost 0 bases and the J segment 3 bases; nucleotides outside the gene matches: 3. The CDR3 runs 14 residues. The germline gives CDR1 SQVTM, CDR2 ANQGSEA.

This chain uses TRBV5-1 with TRBJ1-2, with 7 bases identical to TRBD1. The germline V gene has CDR1 SGHRS and CDR2 YFSETQ. The V gene end was trimmed by 1 base and the J gene end by 0 bases; junction bases not matched to a gene: 6. The CDR3 totals 16 residues. The CDR3 protein is CASSLSSQGPNYGYTF. The DNA for the CDR3 is TGCGCCAGCAGCTTGTCCTCACAGGGGCCTAACTATGGCTACACCTTC.

This clonotype showed up many times. The CDR3: CATSKLGFEQYF. DNA for the CDR3: TGTGCCACCAGTAAACTAGGGTTCGAGCAGTACTTC. The chain combines TRBV24-1 with TRBJ2-7, with D tentatively TRBD2 (5 bases). With 6 bases removed from V and 6 bases from J, the gap between germline ends came to 11 bases. The CDR3 is 12 residues long. Germline V gene sequence: CDR1 KGHDR, CDR2 SFDVKD.

In this sample, this clonotype turned up a few times. The chain uses TRBV29-1 and TRBJ2-6, with unresolved D. The CDR3 has 16 amino acids. The V end was cut by 5 bases, the J end by 2 bases, with 16 bases between. Germline CDR1 and CDR2: SQVTM and ANQGSEA. The CDR3 DNA sequence: TGCAGCGTTAGGGCCTCTCGGATCCCTGGGGCCAACGTCCTGACTTTC. Translating it yields CSVRASRIPGANVLTF.

The chain joins TRBV5-1 to TRBJ1-1; 9 nucleotides align to TRBD1. The germline CDR1 and CDR2 sequences are SGHRS and YFSETQ. The junction had 5 bases not matched to a gene; V was cut back by 2 bases and J by 6 bases. This CDR3 region has 14 residues. In DNA, the CDR3 is TGCGCCAGCAGCTTCCTAACAGGGGGCCCTGAAGCTTTCTTT. The encoded protein is CASSFLTGGPEAFF.

The chain recombines TRBV12-3 or TRBV12-4 with TRBJ2-1, with D hard to call. This CDR3 contains 14 residues. V lost 6 bases, J lost 4 bases, and 13 bases lay in between. DNA of the CDR3: TGTGCCAGCAGCGTCGCTAGGGAATACAATGAGCAGTTCTTC. Amino acid sequence: CASSVAREYNEQFF.

Only a few counts were recorded for this clonotype. This chain uses TRBV18 with TRBJ2-5, with 9 bases aligning to TRBD2. The CDR3 has 15 residues. Germline CDR1 is KGHSH and CDR2 is LQKENI. Losses at the gene ends were 3 bases for V and 4 bases for J; bases not matched to a gene: 6. DNA for the CDR3: TGTGCCAGCTCACCCCTAGCGGGAAGGGGAGAGACCCAGTACTTC. It is translated as CASSPLAGRGETQYF.

This clonotype was counted a few times. This likely comes from a read error, as the CDR3 has no conserved phenylalanine or tryptophan at its end. Because the CDR3's place on the DNA is in doubt, the DNA is left out and the CDR3 is given as listed by TCRdb. V gene TRBV24-1 combines with J gene TRBJ2-7. Germline-derived CDR1 and CDR2 are KGHDR and SFDVKD. Ends included, the CDR3 has 10 residues. CDR3 sequence reads: CATRVAYEPS.

The CDR3 DNA reads TGTGCCAGCAGTCCTAAAGGGGTTACCAATCAGCCCCAGCATTTT. Residues: CASSPKGVTNQPQHF. The chain carries TRBV12-3 or TRBV12-4 and TRBJ1-5; the D gene is possibly TRBD1 (5 bases). V was shortened by 5 bases and J by 3 bases, with 14 bases between the two germline ends. This CDR3 comprises 15 residues.

The rearrangement joins TRBV4-1 to TRBJ2-7, with 13 bases fitting TRBD2. V lost 5 bases, J lost 3 bases, and 7 bases stayed unmatched. Germline lookup yields CDR1 MGHRA and CDR2 YSYEKL. This CDR3 region has 16 residues. CDR3 sequence reads: CASSAQTSGRSYEQYF. The CDR3 nucleotides read TGCGCCAGCAGCGCCCAGACTAGCGGGAGGAGCTACGAGCAGTACTTC.

This chain connects TRBV5-1 to TRBJ2-6; a possible D gene is TRBD2 (5 bases). With 0 bases removed from V and 0 bases from J, the gap between germline ends came to 19 bases. The CDR3 is 20 residues long. Germline lookup yields CDR1 SGHRS and CDR2 YFSETQ. The CDR3 sequence is CASSLATGFPGYSGANVLTF. The CDR3 DNA follows: TGCGCCAGCAGCTTGGCCACGGGGTTCCCCGGCTACTCTGGGGCCAACGTCCTGACTTTC.

In this sample, this clonotype turned up a few times. This chain links TRBV29-1 with TRBJ1-2; no firm D call. With 4 bases removed from V and 8 bases from J, the gap between germline ends came to 8 bases. CDR3 length: 10 residues. Germline V CDR1 and CDR2: SQVTM, ANQGSEA. CDR3 sequence (DNA): TGCAGCGTTGGTCCTGGAGGCTACACCTTC. As protein: CSVGPGGYTF.

This clonotype has just a few counts. The chain links TRBV19 to TRBJ1-1; 7 nucleotides line up with TRBD1. The CDR3 spans 16 residues. V trimming: 2 bases; J trimming: 1 base; junction bases outside the gene matches: 7. The germline V gene has CDR1 LNHDA and CDR2 SQIVND (reference sequence). DNA of the CDR3: TGTGCCAGTAGTATACTCCCGGGACAGACGAACACTGAAGCTTTCTTT. This gives the protein CASSILPGQTNTEAFF. Together with reference TRBV19 and TRBJ1-1, the CDR3 gives the full variable domain: DGGITQSPKYLFRKEGQNVTLSCEQNLNHDAMYWYRQDPGQGLRLIYYSQIVNDFQKGDIAEGYSVSREKKESFPLTVTSAQKNPTAFYLCASSILPGQTNTEAFFGQGTRLTVV.

V and J are TRBV6-2 or TRBV6-3 and TRBJ1-2, with D perhaps matching TRBD1 (6 bases). The CDR3 has 14 amino acids. Trimming took off 2 bases at V and 12 bases at J, with 19 bases between the two ends. CDR1 and CDR2 from the germline V gene are MNHEY and SVGEGT. The CDR3 here is CASSYPGQMGEDTF. Written as DNA, the CDR3 is TGTGCCAGCAGTTACCCCGGACAGATGGGAGAGGACACCTTC.

V gene TRBV7-7 combines with J gene TRBJ2-6, with D unresolved. This CDR3 is 16 amino acids long. CDR1 and CDR2 from the germline V gene are SSHAT and FNYEAQ (reference sequence). V lost 1 base, J lost 1 base, and 8 bases lay in between. CDR3 in amino acids: CASSLGPGSGANVLTF. CDR3 DNA sequence: TGTGCCAGCAGCTTAGGGCCTGGATCTGGGGCCAACGTCCTGACTTTC.

This clonotype has at least ten counts. An end of the junction does not agree with germline; a read error may underlie this. The chain employs TRBV29-1 and TRBJ2-7; unclear D gene. The CDR3 runs to 11 residues. The germline V gene encodes CDR1 SQVTM and CDR2 ANQGSEA. The CDR3 protein is CSVEASTQQYF. The CDR3 DNA follows: TGCAGCGTAGAAGCTTCTACCCAGCAGTACTTC.

Only a few counts were recorded for this clonotype. The chain has TRBV12-3 or TRBV12-4 and TRBJ1-5; the D gene is possibly TRBD1 (5 bases). Trimming left V 3 bases short and J 3 bases short, with 12 bases between. The length of the CDR3 is 15 residues. The CDR3 DNA reads as TGTGCCAGCAGTTTGGTAGGGGAATCCAATCAGCCCCAGCATTTT. Encoded protein: CASSLVGESNQPQHF.

This rearrangement joins TRBV19 to TRBJ2-3; TRBD2 is a possible D gene (6 bases). Per germline, CDR1 LNHDA and CDR2 SQIVND (reference sequence). Trimming removed 6 bases at V and 5 bases at J, with 18 bases between. CDR3 length equals 15 residues. CDR3 in DNA: TGTGCCAGTAGACGAACGGGGACTCCCGGAGATACGCAGTATTTT. Its translation: CASRRTGTPGDTQYF. Variable domain in full (rest from reference TRBV19 and TRBJ2-3): DGGITQSPKYLFRKEGQNVTLSCEQNLNHDAMYWYRQDPGQGLRLIYYSQIVNDFQKGDIAEGYSVSREKKESFPLTVTSAQKNPTAFYLCASRRTGTPGDTQYFGPGTRLTVL.

This clonotype was picked up a small number of times. The chain is built from TRBV27 and TRBJ2-1; 8 bases are a match to TRBD2. V dropped 7 bases and J dropped 5; count of bases not matched to a gene: 10. CDR3 size: 15 residues. CDR1 is MNHEY, CDR2 SMNVEV, per germline (reference sequence). CDR3 residues: CASISPGAGDNEQFF. CDR3 sequence (DNA): TGTGCCAGCATTTCCCCGGGAGCGGGGGACAATGAGCAGTTCTTC.

This clonotype was seen only a few times. V and J are TRBV7-9 and TRBJ2-7; D not certain. With 7 bases removed from V and 2 bases from J, the gap between germline ends came to 15 bases. The V gene's germline CDR1 is SEHNR and CDR2 FQNEAQ (reference sequence). The CDR3 spans 14 residues. For the CDR3, the DNA is TGTGCCAGCACCACCCCGCTCAACCCCTACGAGCAGTACTTC. Translation gives CASTTPLNPYEQYF. The full variable domain, with the rest looked up from reference TRBV7-9 and TRBJ2-7, is DTGVSQNPRHKITKRGQNVTFRCDPISEHNRLYWYRQTLGQGPEFLTYFQNEAQLEKSRLLSDRFSAERPKGSFSTLEIQRTEQGDSAMYLCASTTPLNPYEQYFGPGTRLTVT.

This clonotype was counted between two and nine times. This sequence joins TRBV19 and TRBJ2-7; possible D gene TRBD2, 5 bases. V was shortened by 3 bases and J by 2 bases, with 14 bases between the two germline ends. The germline gives CDR1 LNHDA, CDR2 SQIVND (reference sequence). This CDR3 contains 15 residues. Written as DNA, the CDR3 is TGTGCCAGTAGTATGGGAGCAGGCCTACCCTACGAGCAGTACTTC. Protein product: CASSMGAGLPYEQYF.

The rearrangement uses TRBV7-2 and TRBJ1-2; the match to TRBD1 covers 9 bases. V gave up 1 base and J gave up 8 bases; unmatched junction bases: 5. The V gene's germline CDR1 is SGHTA and CDR2 FQGNSA. The CDR3 is 14 residues long. CDR3 residues: CASSLGDRVGGYTF. The CDR3 region has the DNA TGTGCCAGCAGCTTAGGGGACAGGGTTGGAGGCTACACCTTC.

The table lists this clonotype with a few counts. J is TRBJ2-5 and V is TRBV2; D may be TRBD1 or TRBD2 (5 bases each). V lost 4 bases, J lost 4 bases, and 16 bases lay in between. Germline CDR1 SNHLY, CDR2 FYNNEI. The CDR3 sequence is 15 residues long. DNA of the CDR3: TGTGCCAGCAGTGTAGGGGACGTGGCTGGAGAGACCCAGTACTTC. Protein: CASSVGDVAGETQYF.

V usage is TRBV30 and J usage is TRBJ1-1, with no clear D. The CDR3 runs to 13 residues. CDR1 is GTSNPN, CDR2 SVGIG, per germline (reference sequence). The germline V and J ends were trimmed by 4 bases and 1 base, with 10 bases remaining between them. The CDR3 spells CAWKRHWNTEAFF. CDR3 in DNA: TGTGCCTGGAAGAGACACTGGAACACTGAAGCTTTCTTT. Full variable domain (rest looked up from reference TRBV30 and TRBJ1-1): SQTIHQWPATLVQPVGSPLSLECTVEGTSNPNLYWYRQAAGRGLQLLFYSVGIGQISSEVPQNLSASRPQDRQFILSSKKLLLSDSGFYLCAWKRHWNTEAFFGQGTRLTVV.